The T cell receptor (beta chain) described here comes from a study of blood T cell repertoires in COVID-19. Whole-study context: PBMCs, B-cell-depleted T cells, or T cells provided the cDNA or gDNA that made up the material.

The CDR3 loop spans 13 amino acids. Trimming stripped 4 bases from V and 2 bases from J, with 10 bases between. Germline loops: CDR1 SQVTM, CDR2 ANQGSEA. Seattle participants joined during active infection and were tracked over time. Under the authors' procedure: Reference gene primer amplification gave nucleated cell count estimates. Assay used: immunoSEQ multiplex PCR; TCRdb lists only in-frame clones, some missing. V and J calls and clone size are as listed in that table; D and trimming were resolved from the DNA. The sample lists approximately 34,000 clones, around 85% seen once, with around 3.2% in the top ten.

The genes are TRBV29-1 and TRBJ2-3; no definite D call. The clonotype comes from a man in his 70s with COVID-19, enrolled during active disease. The sequencing sample was made of peripheral blood. CDR3 sequence (DNA): TGCAGCGTTGGCCTACAGCACACAGATACGCAGTATTTT. Protein product: CSVGLQHTDTQYF.